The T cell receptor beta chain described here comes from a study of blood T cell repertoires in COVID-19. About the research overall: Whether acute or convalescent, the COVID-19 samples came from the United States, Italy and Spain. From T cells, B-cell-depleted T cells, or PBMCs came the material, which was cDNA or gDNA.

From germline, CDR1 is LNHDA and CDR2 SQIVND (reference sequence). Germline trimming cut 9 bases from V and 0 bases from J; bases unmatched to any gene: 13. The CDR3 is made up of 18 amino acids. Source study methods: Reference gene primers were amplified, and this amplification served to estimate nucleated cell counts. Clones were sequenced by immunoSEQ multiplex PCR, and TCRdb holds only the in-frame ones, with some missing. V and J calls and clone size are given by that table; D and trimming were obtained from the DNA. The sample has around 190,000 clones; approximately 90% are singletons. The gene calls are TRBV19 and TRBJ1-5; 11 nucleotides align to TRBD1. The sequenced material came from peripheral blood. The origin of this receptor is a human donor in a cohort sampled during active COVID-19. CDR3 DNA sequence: TGTGCCAGCGCCGGGACAGGGGGTTATCCTTATAGCAATCAGCCCCAGCATTTT. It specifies CASAGTGGYPYSNQPQHF.